This T cell receptor beta chain was found in a study of beta chain features in type 1 diabetes (dated by TCRdb to the late 2010s). Concerning the study at large: Mean age, gender distribution, total cell number and subset yield did not differ between patients and healthy donors. Across all samples, approximately 100 million sorted cells were examined, and cell number per subset correlated strongly with RNA yield. In the study, recently diagnosed type 1 diabetes patients and matched healthy donors were compared on the TCRB repertoires of their sorted circulating CD4+ T cell subsets. Whereas all 30 or so donors provided naive and central memory subsets, regulatory and stem cell-like memory subsets were isolated from just 8 patients and roughly 8 healthy donors. Broader findings and caveats from the paper: Shorter templates might be favored by PCR, yet because patient and control samples were amplified and corrected together, any such skew would affect both groups equally. In all four CD4+ subsets, TCRB CDR3 length was moderately but significantly shorter in type 1 diabetes patients. Naive, central memory and regulatory TCRB repertoires appeared to be more alike among patients than among healthy donors. At VDJ recombination sites, type 1 diabetes patients had fewer insertions and more deleted nucleotides, which implies abnormalities in thymic rearrangement. Because cDNA was sequenced instead of genomic DNA, activated cells with high expression could be over-represented, although the groups did not differ in activation or CD3 levels. Because small numbers of individuals were included in the HLA sub-analyses, any influence of HLA type on TCRB rearrangement was left unresolved.

Each donor gave one peripheral blood draw, roughly 0.12 L on average, collected into heparinised tubes. A BD FACSAria II was used to sort naive, central memory, regulatory and stem cell-like memory CD4+ T cells with a panel that included CD45RO, CCR7, CD25, CD127, CD95 and CD27. A purity above 95% was achieved for all sorted populations. PBMCs were isolated right away by Lymphoprep density gradient centrifugation and were stained directly, without culture. Samples were stained and sorted in pairs, with one healthy donor and one patient per experiment, so that batch effects were minimized. This clone was seen a handful of times. No cognate antigen has been identified for it. Within one base of it there is no much larger clone, and no base qualities were kept. The High Capacity cDNA Reverse Transcription Kit was used to reverse transcribe all of the isolated RNA, meaning that expressed TCRB transcripts were what got sequenced. Deep immunoSEQ sequencing was applied to naive, central memory and regulatory T cell samples, giving an average of roughly 3.6 million total reads per sample. Sorted cells were lysed in RLT buffer and RNA was extracted with DNase-treated RNeasy Micro or Mini kits, depending on cell number. To prevent cross-contamination, each cell subset was processed individually, whereas patient and healthy donor samples were processed jointly. Using the immunoSEQ multiplex PCR, TCRB sequences were amplified from cDNA into 87-bp fragments spanning the CDR3 region. Amplicons were sequenced on the Illumina HiSeq platform. Per the original workflow: Synthetic template baselines were used to correct PCR bias computationally, reads within Hamming distance 2 were collapsed together, and singletons that could not be merged were discarded. Reads were aligned against IMGT to assign V, D and J genes, CDR3 length and insertions or deletions at six rearrangement sites. Within each subset, clonotype counts were normalized to the number of sorted cells before true diversity and Gini coefficients were calculated with the tcR R package. The overlap coefficient, calculated on TCRB nucleotide sequences, was used to measure repertoire sharing. Out-of-frame TCRB sequences from naive cells were analyzed as a proxy for the pre-selection repertoire. What TCRdb holds here is the immuneACCESS table cut down to in-frame rearrangements. Part of the clones is not present; checked against another copy, under half of the missing clones reflect an unresolved V gene, and the others are unexplained. V, J and clone size derive from that table, while D and trimming were established from the DNA sequence. The sample table contains a few hundred thousand clones; only one count was recorded for roughly 20% of them. Approximately 0.029% of the sample lies in the top ten.

Specimen: naive CD4+ T cells from blood. The sample's cell subset or site label, in plain terms: true naive CD4+ T cells. The sequence was obtained from a woman in her thirties or forties with type 1 diabetes.

The CDR3: CATGPGLSYEQYF. The DNA sequence reads TGTGCCACCGGACCGGGACTCTCCTACGAGCAGTACTTC. Here the chain combines TRBV6-6 and TRBJ2-7; a tentative D match to TRBD2 spans 6 bases. Inclusive of the bounding cysteine and phenylalanine, the CDR3 is 13 residues long. Just the 39-base CDR3 DNA is kept, in frame starting at base 1. Reading the germline V gene (reference sequence) gives CDR1 MNHNY and CDR2 SVGAGI. Cut back by 10 bases and 0 bases, the V and J ends lie 13 bases apart.